This TCR beta chain was captured in a study of metastatic and nonmetastatic thyroid tumors. Across the whole study: The comparison covered peripheral blood and tumor or nodule tissue in malignant and benign thyroid patients.

No treatment had been given to any patient before thyroid surgery. The table lists this clone with many counts. Its antigen is not known. Other nucleotide sequences in the sample specify the same CDR3. TCRdb re-analyzed the PCR reads through MiXCR. Of approximately 16,000 clones listed, around 32% are singletons. This CDR3 comprises 17 residues. V shed 5 bases and J 4 bases; nucleotides not matched to a gene: 12. Germline V gene sequence: CDR1 MNHNS, CDR2 SASEGT. General study results and limits: Benign nodules reportedly had significantly lower TCR beta diversity than malignant thyroid tumors in blood and tumor.

This receptor was taken from a male donor with papillary thyroid cancer or a benign thyroid nodule (not recorded which). Some clones in this sample may be carry-over from other donors' samples. Sequencing input: tumor tissue. The chain uses TRBV6-1 and TRBJ2-5; TRBD2 aligns across 11 bases. This CDR3 is CASSNSGRAGMRETQYF. DNA for the CDR3: TGTGCCAGCAGTAATAGCGGGAGGGCCGGGATGAGAGAGACCCAGTACTTC.